This T cell receptor (beta chain) was found in a study of T cells in Graves' hyperthyroidism and ophthalmopathy. Study details: Staff took peripheral blood when the initial diagnosis was made, before any treatment began.

The CDR3 has 16 residues. Trimming at V came to 2 bases and at J to 4 bases, leaving 9 bases not matched to a gene. The V gene's germline CDR1 is MNHNY and CDR2 SVGAGI (reference sequence). Stable hyperthyroidism: no ophthalmopathy progression over 18 months of follow-up. TCR beta CDR3 regions were amplified from RNA transcripts. HTBI primers were the set used in a first-round RT-PCR of the TCR CDR3. TCRdb recomputed calls from the multiplex PCR reads with MiXCR, one row per CDR3 protein. The table lists roughly 740,000 distinct CDR3 sequences, approximately 16% of them singletons. Findings and caveats of the study: Ophthalmopathy could be told apart from stable hyperthyroidism with a 13 V-J model.

This clonotype was counted many times. The target antigen is unknown. The chain couples TRBV6-6 to TRBJ2-7, with 9 bases matching TRBD1. This TCR was sampled from a man aged 18 to 29 with Graves' hyperthyroidism. Sequencing was done on a sample of blood. The CDR3 is CASSYNLGQGLYEQYF. CDR3 coding DNA: TGTGCCAGCAGTTACAACCTCGGACAGGGGTTATACGAGCAGTACTTC.